These T cell receptor beta chains were read from a single sample in a study of beta chain features in type 1 diabetes. The method was immunoSEQ multiplex PCR; TCRdb's version includes in-frame clones alone and lacks a portion of them. The profile covers more than 55,000 clones, with 40% to 60% appearing a single time and 2% to 3% taken by the ten largest. Sequences were obtained from Tregs from blood. The receptor source for this set is a woman aged 40 to 50 with type 1 diabetes. CDR3s include the opening cysteine and the closing phenylalanine or tryptophan. A D gene is named only where the DNA matches it firmly. Size is stated for part of the rows, as once, few or many counts, or as a class when the clone is expanded.

V: TRBV2; D: TRBD1; size: -; CDR3: CASKLTGASYEQYF
V: TRBV7-9; D: -; size: few; CDR3: CASSLALAASHQETQYF
V: TRBV7-9; D: -; size: -; CDR3: CASSLDSYNSPLHF
V: TRBV7-9; D: -; size: -; CDR3: CASSLVFGVGPGNTIYF
V: TRBV2; D: -; size: -; CDR3: CASSSSGINSPLHF
V: TRBV7-2; D: -; size: -; CDR3: CASSLVGAEKLFF
V: TRBV7-8; D: TRBD1; size: once; CDR3: CASSSETGSYEQYF
V: TRBV19; D: -; size: -; CDR3: CASRGTGSGKLFF
V: TRBV7-9; D: TRBD1; size: few; CDR3: CASSLAGTVEQYF
V: TRBV6-6; D: TRBD1; size: -; CDR3: CASSVGQDLGQYF
V: TRBV7-9; D: -; size: -; CDR3: CASSTMRSGNTIYF